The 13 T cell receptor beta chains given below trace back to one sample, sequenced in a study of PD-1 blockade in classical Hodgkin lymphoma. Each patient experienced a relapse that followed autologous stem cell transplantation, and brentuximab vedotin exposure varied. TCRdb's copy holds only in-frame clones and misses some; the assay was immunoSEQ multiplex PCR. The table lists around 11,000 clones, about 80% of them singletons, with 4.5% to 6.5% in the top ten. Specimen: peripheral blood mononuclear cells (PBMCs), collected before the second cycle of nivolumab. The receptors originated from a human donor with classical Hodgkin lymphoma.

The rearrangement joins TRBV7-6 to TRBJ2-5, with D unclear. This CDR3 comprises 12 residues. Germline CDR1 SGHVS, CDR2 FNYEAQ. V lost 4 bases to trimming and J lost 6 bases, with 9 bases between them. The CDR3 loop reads CASSSRAKTQYF. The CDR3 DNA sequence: TGTGCCAGCAGCTCCCGGGCCAAGACCCAGTACTTC.

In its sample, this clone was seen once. CDR3 in amino acids: CASRVLGQPNTQYF. In DNA, the CDR3 is TGTGCCAGCAGAGTGTTAGGACAGCCGAATACGCAGTATTTT. The rearrangement uses TRBV6-1 and TRBJ2-3; a weak D match, TRBD1 (6 bases). With 6 bases removed from V and 7 bases from J, the gap between germline ends came to 17 bases. This CDR3 is 14 amino acids long. The germline gives CDR1 MNHNS, CDR2 SASEGT.

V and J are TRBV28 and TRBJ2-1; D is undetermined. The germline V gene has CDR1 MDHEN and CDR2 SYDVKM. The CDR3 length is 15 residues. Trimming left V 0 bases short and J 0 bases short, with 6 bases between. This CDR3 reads CASSLWGSSYNEQFF. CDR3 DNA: TGTGCCAGCAGTTTATGGGGTAGCTCCTACAATGAGCAGTTCTTC.

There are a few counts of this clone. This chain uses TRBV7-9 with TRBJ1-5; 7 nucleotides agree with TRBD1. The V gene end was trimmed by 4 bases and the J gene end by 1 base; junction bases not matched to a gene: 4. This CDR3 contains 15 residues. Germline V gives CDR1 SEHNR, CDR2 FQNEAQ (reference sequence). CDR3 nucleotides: TGTGCCAGCAGCTCCCACAGGGGAAGCAATCAGCCCCAGCATTTT. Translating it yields CASSSHRGSNQPQHF.

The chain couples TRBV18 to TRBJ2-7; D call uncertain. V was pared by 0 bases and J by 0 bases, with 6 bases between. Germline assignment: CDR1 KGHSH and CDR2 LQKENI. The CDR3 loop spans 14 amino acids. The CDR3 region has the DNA TGTGCCAGCTCACCACCTTCTAGCTCCTACGAGCAGTACTTC. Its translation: CASSPPSSSYEQYF.

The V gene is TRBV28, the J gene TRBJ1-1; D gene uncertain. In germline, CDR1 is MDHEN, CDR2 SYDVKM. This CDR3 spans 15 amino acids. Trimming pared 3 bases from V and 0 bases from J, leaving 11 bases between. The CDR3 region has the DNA TGTGCCAGCAGTTTGGGCAGAAGCATGAACACTGAAGCTTTCTTT. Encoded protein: CASSLGRSMNTEAFF.

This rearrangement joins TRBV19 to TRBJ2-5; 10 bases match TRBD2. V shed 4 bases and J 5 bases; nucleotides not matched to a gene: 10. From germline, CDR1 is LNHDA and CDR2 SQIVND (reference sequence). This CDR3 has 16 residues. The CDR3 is CASSTIRTSGGETQYF. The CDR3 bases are TGTGCCAGTAGTACAATTCGGACTAGCGGAGGGGAGACCCAGTACTTC. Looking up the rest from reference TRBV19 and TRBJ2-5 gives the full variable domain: DGGITQSPKYLFRKEGQNVTLSCEQNLNHDAMYWYRQDPGQGLRLIYYSQIVNDFQKGDIAEGYSVSREKKESFPLTVTSAQKNPTAFYLCASSTIRTSGGETQYFGPGTRLLVL.

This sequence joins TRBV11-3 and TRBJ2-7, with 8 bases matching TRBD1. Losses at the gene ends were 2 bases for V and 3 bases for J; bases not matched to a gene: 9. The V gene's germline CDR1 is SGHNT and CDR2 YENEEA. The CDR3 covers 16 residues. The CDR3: CASSLPYWDRYYEQYF. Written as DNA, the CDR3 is TGTGCCAGCAGCTTACCTTACTGGGACAGGTACTACGAGCAGTACTTC.

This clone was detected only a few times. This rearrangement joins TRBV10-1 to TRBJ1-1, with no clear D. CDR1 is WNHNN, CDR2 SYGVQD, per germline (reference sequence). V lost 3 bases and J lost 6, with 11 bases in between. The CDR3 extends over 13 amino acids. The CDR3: CASSETLGPEAFF. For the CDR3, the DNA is TGCGCCAGCAGTGAAACGTTAGGGCCTGAAGCTTTCTTT.

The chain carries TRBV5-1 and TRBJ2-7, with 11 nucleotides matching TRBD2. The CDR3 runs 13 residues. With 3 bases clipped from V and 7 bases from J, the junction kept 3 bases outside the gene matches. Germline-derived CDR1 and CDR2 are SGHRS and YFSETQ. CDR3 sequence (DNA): TGCGCCAGCAGCTCCGGACTAGCGGGTGAGCAGTACTTC. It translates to CASSSGLAGEQYF.

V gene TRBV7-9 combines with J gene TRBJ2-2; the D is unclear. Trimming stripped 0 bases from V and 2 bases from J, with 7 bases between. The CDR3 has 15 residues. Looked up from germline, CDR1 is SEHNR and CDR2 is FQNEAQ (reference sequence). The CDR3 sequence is CASSLAQLNTGELFF. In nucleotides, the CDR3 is TGTGCCAGCAGCTTAGCACAGCTAAACACCGGGGAGCTGTTTTTT.

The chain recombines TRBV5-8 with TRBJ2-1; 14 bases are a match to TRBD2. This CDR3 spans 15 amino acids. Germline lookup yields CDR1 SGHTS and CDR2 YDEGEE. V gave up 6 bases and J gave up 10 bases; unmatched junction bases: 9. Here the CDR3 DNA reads TGTGCCAGCACCAAACCGGGACTAGCGGGAGAGGAGCAGTTCTTC. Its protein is CASTKPGLAGEEQFF. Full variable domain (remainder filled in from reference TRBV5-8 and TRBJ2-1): EAGVTQSPTHLIKTRGQQATLRCSPISGHTSVYWYQQALGLGLQFLLWYDEGEERNRGNFPPRFSGRQFPNYSSELNVNALELEDSALYLCASTKPGLAGEEQFFGPGTRLTVL.

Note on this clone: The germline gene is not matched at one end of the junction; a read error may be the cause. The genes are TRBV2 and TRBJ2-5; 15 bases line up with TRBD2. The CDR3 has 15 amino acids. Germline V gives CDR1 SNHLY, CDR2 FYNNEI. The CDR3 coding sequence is TGTGCCAGCAGGGAAGGGACTAGCGGGGGGAAGACCCAGTACTTC. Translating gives CASREGTSGGKTQYF. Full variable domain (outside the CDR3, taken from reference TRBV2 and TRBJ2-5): EPEVTQTPSHQVTQMGQEVILRCVPISNHLYFYWYRQILGQKVEFLVSFYNNEISEKSEIFDDQFSVERPDGSNFTLKIRSTKLEDSAMYFCASREGTSGGKTQYFGPGTRLLVL.